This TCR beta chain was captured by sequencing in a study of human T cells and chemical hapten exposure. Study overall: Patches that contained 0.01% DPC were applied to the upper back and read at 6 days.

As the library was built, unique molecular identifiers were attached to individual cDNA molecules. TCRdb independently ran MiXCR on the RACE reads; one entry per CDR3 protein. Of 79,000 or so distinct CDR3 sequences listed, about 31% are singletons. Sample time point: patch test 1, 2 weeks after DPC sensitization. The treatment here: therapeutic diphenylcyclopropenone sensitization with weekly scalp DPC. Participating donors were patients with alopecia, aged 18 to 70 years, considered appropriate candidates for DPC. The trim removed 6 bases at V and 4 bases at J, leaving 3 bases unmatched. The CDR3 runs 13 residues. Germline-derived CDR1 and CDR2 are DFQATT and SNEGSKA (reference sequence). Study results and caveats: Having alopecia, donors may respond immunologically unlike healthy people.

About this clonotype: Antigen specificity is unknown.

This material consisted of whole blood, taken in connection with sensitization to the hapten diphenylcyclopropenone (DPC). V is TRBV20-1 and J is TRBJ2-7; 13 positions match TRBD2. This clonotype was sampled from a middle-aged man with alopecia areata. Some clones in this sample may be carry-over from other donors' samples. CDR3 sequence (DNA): TGCAGTGCGCCGACTAGCGGGAGGTACGAGCAGTACTTC. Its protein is CSAPTSGRYEQYF.